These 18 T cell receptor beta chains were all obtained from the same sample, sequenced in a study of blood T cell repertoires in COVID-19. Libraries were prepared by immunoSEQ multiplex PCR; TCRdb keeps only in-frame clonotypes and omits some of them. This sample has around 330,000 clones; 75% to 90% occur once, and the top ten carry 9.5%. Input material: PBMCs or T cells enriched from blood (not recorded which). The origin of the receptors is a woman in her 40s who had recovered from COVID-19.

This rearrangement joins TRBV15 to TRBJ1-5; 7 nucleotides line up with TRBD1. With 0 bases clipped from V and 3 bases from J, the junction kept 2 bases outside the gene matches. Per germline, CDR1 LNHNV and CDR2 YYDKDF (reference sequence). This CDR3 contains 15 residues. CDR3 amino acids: CATSREGQFNQPQHF. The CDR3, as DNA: TGTGCCACCAGCAGAGAGGGACAGTTCAATCAGCCCCAGCATTTT.

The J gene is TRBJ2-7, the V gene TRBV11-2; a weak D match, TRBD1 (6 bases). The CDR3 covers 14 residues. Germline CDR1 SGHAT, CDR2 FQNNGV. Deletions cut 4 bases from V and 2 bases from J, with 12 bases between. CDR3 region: CASSSWTAPYEQYF. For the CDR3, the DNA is TGTGCCAGCAGCTCGTGGACAGCGCCCTACGAGCAGTACTTC.

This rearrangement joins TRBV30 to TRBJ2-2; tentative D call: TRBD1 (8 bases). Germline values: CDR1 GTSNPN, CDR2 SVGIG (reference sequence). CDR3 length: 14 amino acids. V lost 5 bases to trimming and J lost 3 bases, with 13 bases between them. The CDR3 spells CAWVQGGYTGELFF. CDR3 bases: TGTGCCTGGGTACAGGGGGGGTACACCGGGGAGCTGTTTTTT.

The CDR3 sequence: CASSLREQFF. The CDR3 coding sequence is TGTGCCAGCAGTTTGCGTGAGCAGTTCTTC. The chain has TRBV28 and TRBJ2-1; D is uncertain. V was trimmed by 3 bases and J by 9 bases, leaving 3 bases between them. The CDR3 extends over 10 amino acids. CDR1 and CDR2 (germline): MDHEN, SYDVKM.

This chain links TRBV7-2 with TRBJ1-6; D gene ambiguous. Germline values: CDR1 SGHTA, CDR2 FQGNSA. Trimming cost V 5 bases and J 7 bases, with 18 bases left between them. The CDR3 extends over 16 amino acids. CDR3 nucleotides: TGTGCCAGCAGCCTCCTCCCGGGGTGGGAGAATTCACCCCTCCACTTT. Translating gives CASSLLPGWENSPLHF.

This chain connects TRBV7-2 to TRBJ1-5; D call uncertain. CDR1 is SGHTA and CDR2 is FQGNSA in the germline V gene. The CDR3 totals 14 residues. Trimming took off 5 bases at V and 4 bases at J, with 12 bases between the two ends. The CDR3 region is CASSLKPGNQPQHF. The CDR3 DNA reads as TGTGCCAGCAGCCTTAAGCCGGGGAATCAGCCCCAGCATTTT.

The CDR3 region is CASSPGLIYNEQFF. The CDR3 coding sequence is TGTGCCAGCAGCCCGGGACTGATATACAATGAGCAGTTCTTC. The V call is TRBV7-2, the J call TRBJ2-1, with D possibly being TRBD2 (6 bases). V lost 5 bases, J lost 4 bases, and 12 bases lay in between. The CDR3 extends over 14 amino acids. The germline CDR1 and CDR2 sequences are SGHTA and FQGNSA. The full variable domain, in which reference TRBV7-2 and TRBJ2-1 provide the parts outside the CDR3, is GAGVSQSPSNKVTEKGKDVELRCDPISGHTALYWYRQSLGQGLEFLIYFQGNSAPDKSGLPSDRFSAERTGGSVSTLTIQRTQQEDSAVYLCASSPGLIYNEQFFGPGTRLTVL.

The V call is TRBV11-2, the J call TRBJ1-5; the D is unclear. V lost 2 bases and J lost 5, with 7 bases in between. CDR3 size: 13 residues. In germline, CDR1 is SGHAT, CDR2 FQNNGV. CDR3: CASSLYQDQPQHF. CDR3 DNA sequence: TGTGCCAGCAGCTTATACCAGGATCAGCCCCAGCATTTT.

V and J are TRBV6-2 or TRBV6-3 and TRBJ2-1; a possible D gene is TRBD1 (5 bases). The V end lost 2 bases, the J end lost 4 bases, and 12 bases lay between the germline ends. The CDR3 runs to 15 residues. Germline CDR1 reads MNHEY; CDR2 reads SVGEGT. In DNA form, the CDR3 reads TGTGCCAGCAGTTACGGGGCTGGCCGGTACAATGAGCAGTTCTTC. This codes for CASSYGAGRYNEQFF.

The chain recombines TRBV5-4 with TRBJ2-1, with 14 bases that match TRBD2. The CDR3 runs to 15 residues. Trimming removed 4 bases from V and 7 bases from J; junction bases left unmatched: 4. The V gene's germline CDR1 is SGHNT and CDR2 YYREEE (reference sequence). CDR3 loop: CASSGTSGSGNEQFF. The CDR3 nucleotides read TGTGCCAGCAGCGGGACTAGCGGGAGTGGGAATGAGCAGTTCTTC.

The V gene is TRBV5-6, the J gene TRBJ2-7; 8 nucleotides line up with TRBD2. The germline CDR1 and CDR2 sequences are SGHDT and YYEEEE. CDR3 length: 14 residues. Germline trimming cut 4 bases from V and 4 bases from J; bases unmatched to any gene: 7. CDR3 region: CASSTGLVGYEQYF. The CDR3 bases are TGTGCCAGCAGCACGGGACTAGTGGGGTACGAGCAGTACTTC.

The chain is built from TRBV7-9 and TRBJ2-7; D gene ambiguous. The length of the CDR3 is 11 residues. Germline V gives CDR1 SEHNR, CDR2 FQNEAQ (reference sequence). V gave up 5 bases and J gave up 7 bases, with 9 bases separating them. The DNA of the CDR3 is TGTGCCAGCAGCCCTTACAGTGAGCAGTACTTC. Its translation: CASSPYSEQYF. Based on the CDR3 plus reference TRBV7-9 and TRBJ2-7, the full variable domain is DTGVSQNPRHKITKRGQNVTFRCDPISEHNRLYWYRQTLGQGPEFLTYFQNEAQLEKSRLLSDRFSAERPKGSFSTLEIQRTEQGDSAMYLCASSPYSEQYFGPGTRLTVT.

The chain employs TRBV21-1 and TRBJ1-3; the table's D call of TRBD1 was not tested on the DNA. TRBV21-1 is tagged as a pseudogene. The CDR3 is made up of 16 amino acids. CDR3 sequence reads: CASSKVSGDAGNTIYF. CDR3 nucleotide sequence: TGTGCCAGCAGCAAAGTATCAGGGGATGCTGGAAACACCATATATTTT.

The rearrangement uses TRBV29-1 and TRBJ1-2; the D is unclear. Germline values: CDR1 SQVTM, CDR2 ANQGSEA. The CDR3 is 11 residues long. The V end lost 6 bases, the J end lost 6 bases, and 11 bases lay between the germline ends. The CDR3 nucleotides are TGCAGCGTGCCCTTCGAGGATGGCTACACCTTC. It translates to CSVPFEDGYTF.

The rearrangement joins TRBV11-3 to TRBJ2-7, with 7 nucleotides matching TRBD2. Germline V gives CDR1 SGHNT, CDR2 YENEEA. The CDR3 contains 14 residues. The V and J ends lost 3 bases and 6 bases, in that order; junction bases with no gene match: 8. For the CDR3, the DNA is TGTGCCAGCAGCTTCGGCGGGAGCGGGATCGAGCAGTACTTC. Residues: CASSFGGSGIEQYF. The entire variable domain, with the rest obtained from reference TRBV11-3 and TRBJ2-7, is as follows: EAGVVQSPRYKIIEKKQPVAFWCNPISGHNTLYWYLQNLGQGPELLIRYENEEAVDDSQLPKDRFSAERLKGVDSTLKIQPAELGDSAVYLCASSFGGSGIEQYFGPGTRLTVT.

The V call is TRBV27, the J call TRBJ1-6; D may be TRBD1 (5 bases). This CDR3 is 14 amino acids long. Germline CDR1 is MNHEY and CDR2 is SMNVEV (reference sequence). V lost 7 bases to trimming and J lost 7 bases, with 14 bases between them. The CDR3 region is CASTLAGWNSPLHF. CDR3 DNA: TGTGCCAGCACCCTGGCAGGGTGGAATTCACCCCTCCACTTT.

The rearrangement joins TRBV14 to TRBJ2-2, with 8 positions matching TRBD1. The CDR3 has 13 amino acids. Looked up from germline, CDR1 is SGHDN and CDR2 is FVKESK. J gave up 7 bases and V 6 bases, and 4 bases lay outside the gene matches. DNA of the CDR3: TGTGCCAGCAGTGGACAGGGAATCGGGGAGCTGTTTTTT. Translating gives CASSGQGIGELFF.

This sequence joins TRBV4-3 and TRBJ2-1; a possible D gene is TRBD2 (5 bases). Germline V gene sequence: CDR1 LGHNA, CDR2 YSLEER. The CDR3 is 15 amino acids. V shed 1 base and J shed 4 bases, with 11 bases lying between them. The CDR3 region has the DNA TGCGCCAGCAGCCAAGCGGGGTTGGCATACAATGAGCAGTTCTTC. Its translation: CASSQAGLAYNEQFF.